This record concerns one TCR beta chain sequence. What it binds is unknown. Germline V gene sequence: CDR1 MGHDK, CDR2 SYGVNS. The CDR3 contains 11 residues. The sample is drawn from a study of CXCR3-negative and CXCR3-positive naive CD8 T cells. Naive CD8+ T cells showed CD45RO-CCR7+CD27+CD95-. Study-wide findings and caveats: TRB CDR3s of CXCR3-positive naive cells were more hydrophobic than those of CXCR3-negative naive cells.

Via 5' RACE with UMI labels, TRB cDNA libraries were prepared. TCRdb reprocessed the 5' RACE reads and reports one entry per CDR3 protein, with no DNA. The sample includes some 47,000 distinct CDR3 sequences. V usage is TRBV25-1 and J usage is TRBJ2-7; no DNA is available, so the TRBD1 call from TCRdb remains unchecked. This receptor was identified in a human donor in good health. Some clones in this sample may be carry-over from other donors' samples. The sample comprised naive CXCR3+ CD8+ T cells from blood. Subset defined: CD45RO-CCR7+CD27+CD95- naive CD8+ T cells expressing CXCR3 (TNR3+). The CDR3 loop is CASSDRGEQYF.